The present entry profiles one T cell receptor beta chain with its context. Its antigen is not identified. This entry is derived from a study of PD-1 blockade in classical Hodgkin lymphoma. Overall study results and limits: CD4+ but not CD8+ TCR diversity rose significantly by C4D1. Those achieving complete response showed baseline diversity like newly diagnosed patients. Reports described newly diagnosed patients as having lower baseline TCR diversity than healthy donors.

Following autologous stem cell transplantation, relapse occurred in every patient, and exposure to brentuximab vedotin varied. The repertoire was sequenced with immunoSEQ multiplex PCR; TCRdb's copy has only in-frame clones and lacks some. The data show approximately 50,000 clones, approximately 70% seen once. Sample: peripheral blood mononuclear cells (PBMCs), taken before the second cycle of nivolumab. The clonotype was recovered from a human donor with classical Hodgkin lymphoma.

Written as DNA, the CDR3 is TGCGCCAGCAGCCCAGTCCAGGTCACCGGGGAGCTGTTTTTT. It translates to CASSPVQVTGELFF. The chain joins TRBV5-1 to TRBJ2-2; no clear D. Germline values: CDR1 SGHRS, CDR2 YFSETQ. The V end was cut by 4 bases, the J end by 4 bases, with 11 bases between. The CDR3 runs to 14 residues.